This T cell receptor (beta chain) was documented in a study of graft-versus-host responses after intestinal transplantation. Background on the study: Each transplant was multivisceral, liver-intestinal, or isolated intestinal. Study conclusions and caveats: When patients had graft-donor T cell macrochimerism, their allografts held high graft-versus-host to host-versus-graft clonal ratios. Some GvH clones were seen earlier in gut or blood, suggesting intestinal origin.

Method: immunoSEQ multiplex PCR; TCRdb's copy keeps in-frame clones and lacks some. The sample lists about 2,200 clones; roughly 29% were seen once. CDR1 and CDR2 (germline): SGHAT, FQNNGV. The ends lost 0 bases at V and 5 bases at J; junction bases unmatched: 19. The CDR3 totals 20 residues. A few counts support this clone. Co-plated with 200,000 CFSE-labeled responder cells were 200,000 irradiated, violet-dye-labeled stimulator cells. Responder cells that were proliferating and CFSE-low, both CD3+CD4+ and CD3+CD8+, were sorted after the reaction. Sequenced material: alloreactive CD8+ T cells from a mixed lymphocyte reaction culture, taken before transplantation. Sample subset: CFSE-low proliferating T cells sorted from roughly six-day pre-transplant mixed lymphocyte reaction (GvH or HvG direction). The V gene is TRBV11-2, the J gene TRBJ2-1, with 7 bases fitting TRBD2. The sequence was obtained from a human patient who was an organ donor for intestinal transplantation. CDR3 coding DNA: TGTGCCAGCAGCTTAGAGCCCTCCCTCCCGGGGCTAGCGGCTAACAATGAGCAGTTCTTC. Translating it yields CASSLEPSLPGLAANNEQFF.